Given below is one TCR beta chain in context. This entry comes from a study of T cell changes during pregnancy in multiple sclerosis. TCRdb's table, derived via immunoSEQ multiplex PCR, lists solely in-frame clones and lacks some. The sample carries some 33,000 clones, roughly nine tenths recorded once. The CDR3 has 13 amino acids. The germline V gene has CDR1 SEHNR and CDR2 FQNEAQ (reference sequence). With 5 bases removed from V and 12 bases from J, the gap between germline ends came to 16 bases. The sample in question was CD8+ T cells from peripheral blood mononuclear cells, obtained in the third trimester of pregnancy. The chain is built from TRBV7-9 and TRBJ1-4; D may be TRBD1 (6 bases). The TCR sequence derives from a female donor with multiple sclerosis, enrolled in a pregnancy study. CDR3 loop: CASSPSGNRELFF. The CDR3 nucleotides are TGTGCCAGCAGCCCATCCGGAAACAGGGAACTGTTTTTT.